Shown below are 7 T cell receptor beta chains from a single sample sequenced in a study of T cell repertoires in cytomegalovirus infection. TCRdb re-derived calls from the reads in MiXCR, one entry per CDR3 protein. The sample lists 250,000 to 350,000 distinct CDR3 sequences, 20% to 30% occurring once. The sequencing input was PBMCs. The receptors were gathered from a human donor in good health (CMV status not recorded). Some clones in this sample may be carry-over from other donors' samples.

The rearrangement links TRBV24-1 to TRBJ2-7, with unresolved D. Germline V gene data show CDR1 as KGHDR and CDR2 as SFDVKD. There are 13 residues in the CDR3. Between the trimmed V and J ends, which lost 5 bases and 2 bases, there was a span of 9 bases. The CDR3 here is CATSGSAPYEQYF. DNA for the CDR3: TGTGCCACCAGTGGCTCGGCCCCCTACGAGCAGTACTTC.

The table lists this clonotype with many counts. The chain uses TRBV7-3 and TRBJ1-1, with D possibly being TRBD1 (5 bases). V was pared by 5 bases and J by 6 bases, with 19 bases between. This CDR3 spans 15 amino acids. From germline, CDR1 is SGHTA and CDR2 FQGTGA. The CDR3 spells CASSQGTHQAAEAFF. CDR3 sequence (DNA): TGTGCCAGCAGCCAAGGGACTCATCAAGCGGCTGAAGCTTTCTTT.

This clonotype was counted ten times or more. The J gene is TRBJ1-1, the V gene TRBV7-2; D might be TRBD1 (6 bases). This CDR3 has 15 residues. Germline CDR1 is SGHTA and CDR2 is FQGNSA. Deletions cut 4 bases from V and 4 bases from J, with 16 bases between. In DNA form, the CDR3 reads TGTGCCAGCAGCTCCAGCCCTCTCAGGGGCACTGAAGCTTTCTTT. Its protein product is CASSSSPLRGTEAFF.

This clonotype was recorded many times. For the CDR3, the DNA is TGTGCCAGCAGACCCCCACAGGACAATGAGCAGTTCTTC. Its protein is CASRPPQDNEQFF. The chain recombines TRBV7-2 with TRBJ2-1, with D possibly TRBD1 on 5 matching bases. CDR1 is SGHTA, CDR2 FQGNSA, per germline. The CDR3 is 13 residues long. V shed 6 bases and J shed 5 bases, with 11 bases lying between them.

The table lists this clonotype with a few counts. V usage is TRBV29-1 and J usage is TRBJ2-1; 9 bases agree with TRBD1. The CDR3 totals 14 residues. The ends lost 5 bases at V and 1 base at J; junction bases unmatched: 3. Looked up from germline, CDR1 is SQVTM and CDR2 is ANQGSEA. The CDR3, as DNA: TGCAGCGTTCCCGACAGGGGGTCCTACAATGAGCAGTTCTTC. It codes for CSVPDRGSYNEQFF.

This clonotype showed up just a few times. The chain links TRBV7-2 to TRBJ2-3; D perhaps matches TRBD2 (5 bases). CDR3 length equals 12 residues. CDR1 SGHTA and CDR2 FQGNSA come from the germline V gene. V lost 5 bases, J lost 4 bases, and 7 bases lay in between. The CDR3 DNA follows: TGTGCCAGCAGCACGGACTCAGATACGCAGTATTTT. Translation gives CASSTDSDTQYF.

This clonotype was seen a few times. The rearrangement uses TRBV19 and TRBJ1-5, with 9 positions matching TRBD1. CDR1 and CDR2 from the germline V gene are LNHDA and SQIVND (reference sequence). V lost 7 bases to trimming and J lost 9 bases; unmatched junction nucleotides: 16. CDR3 length: 16 amino acids. This CDR3 is CASTAVDRGVGGPQHF. CDR3 bases: TGTGCCAGTACCGCTGTCGACAGGGGGGTTGGAGGGCCCCAGCATTTT.